The T cell receptor (beta chain) described here comes from a study of T cell repertoires in cytomegalovirus infection. The wider study: Public TCR beta signatures were indicative of both CMV infection and a matching HLA type.

With 5 bases removed from V and 0 bases from J, the gap between germline ends came to 11 bases. Germline values: CDR1 SGHNT, CDR2 YYREEE (reference sequence). This CDR3 comprises 15 residues. TCRdb called the reads again in MiXCR, with one record for every CDR3 protein. Here the sample spans roughly 280,000 distinct CDR3 sequences, roughly 13% being singletons. This clonotype has more than one count but fewer than ten. The antigen remains unidentified. Study results and limitations: Carriers of CMV and the relevant HLA type were discriminated by public TCR beta frequency. CMV-specific HLA-C-restricted TCR beta clonotypes dominated the ex vivo response.

Sequencing used PBMCs. The chain has TRBV5-4 and TRBJ1-4; the D gene is possibly TRBD1 (5 bases). The receptor comes from a human donor in good health (CMV status not recorded). Some clones in this sample may be carry-over from other donors' samples. The CDR3, as DNA: TGTGCCAGCAGTATGGGACTCTCAACTAATGAAAAACTGTTTTTT. It translates to CASSMGLSTNEKLFF.